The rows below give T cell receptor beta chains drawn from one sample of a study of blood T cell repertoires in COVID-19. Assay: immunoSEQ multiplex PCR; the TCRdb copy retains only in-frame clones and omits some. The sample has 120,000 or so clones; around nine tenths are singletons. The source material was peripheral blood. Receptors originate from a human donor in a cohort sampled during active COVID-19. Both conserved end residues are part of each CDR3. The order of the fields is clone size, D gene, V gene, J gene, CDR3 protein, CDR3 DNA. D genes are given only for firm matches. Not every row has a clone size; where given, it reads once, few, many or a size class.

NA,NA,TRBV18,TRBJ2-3,CASSPSAGTDTQYF,TGTGCCAGCTCACCATCCGCAGGCACAGATACGCAGTATTTT
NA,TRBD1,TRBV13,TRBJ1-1,CASSSGGQGATEAFF,TGTGCCAGCAGTTCCGGCGGACAGGGGGCTACTGAAGCTTTCTTT
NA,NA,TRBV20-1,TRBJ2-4,CSASFGGKNIQYF,TGCAGTGCCAGTTTCGGGGGCAAAAACATTCAGTACTTC
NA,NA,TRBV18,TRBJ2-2,CASSSTGAANTGELFF,TGTGCCAGCTCATCGACAGGCGCCGCGAACACCGGGGAGCTGTTTTTT
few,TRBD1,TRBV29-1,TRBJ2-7,CSVRPGQGGSYEQYF,TGCAGCGTTAGACCGGGACAGGGGGGTTCCTACGAGCAGTACTTC
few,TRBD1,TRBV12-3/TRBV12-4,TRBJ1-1,CASSPGQANEAFF,TGTGCCAGCAGTCCGGGACAGGCCAATGAAGCTTTCTTT
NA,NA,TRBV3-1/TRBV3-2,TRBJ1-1,CASSSPAGIEAFF,TGTGCCAGCAGCTCACCCGCGGGGATAGAAGCTTTCTTT
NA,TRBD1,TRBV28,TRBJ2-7,CATGTGATYEQYF,TGTGCCACCGGGACAGGAGCGACCTACGAGCAGTACTTC
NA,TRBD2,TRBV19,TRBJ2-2,CASRRTTSGQNTGELFF,TGTGCCAGTAGGCGTACTACTAGCGGACAGAACACCGGGGAGCTGTTTTTT
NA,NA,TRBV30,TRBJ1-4,CAWSITGYIEKLFF,TGTGCCTGGAGTATCACAGGGTACATTGAAAAACTGTTTTTT
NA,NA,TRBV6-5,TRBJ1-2,CASRNVRNYGYTF,TGTGCCAGCAGGAACGTGAGAAACTATGGCTACACCTTC
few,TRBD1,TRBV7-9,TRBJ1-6,CASSNSGTDFRPLHF,TGTGCCAGCAGCAACTCCGGGACAGACTTCAGACCCCTCCACTTT
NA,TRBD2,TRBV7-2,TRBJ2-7,CASSLAPVLAGGPSYEQYF,TGTGCCAGCAGCTTAGCCCCAGTCCTAGCGGGAGGGCCGTCCTACGAGCAGTACTTC
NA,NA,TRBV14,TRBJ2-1,CASSHRGQLSSYNEQFF,TGTGCCAGCAGCCATCGTGGGCAATTAAGCTCCTACAATGAGCAGTTCTTC
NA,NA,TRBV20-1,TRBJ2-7,CSASIVRVTYEQYF,TGCAGTGCTAGTATAGTCAGGGTGACCTACGAGCAGTACTTC
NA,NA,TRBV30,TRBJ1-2,CAWSIGYGYTF,TGTGCCTGGAGTATCGGCTATGGCTACACCTTC
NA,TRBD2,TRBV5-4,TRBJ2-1,CASSVNGLDPNNEQFF,TGTGCCAGCAGCGTTAACGGACTAGATCCCAACAATGAGCAGTTCTTC
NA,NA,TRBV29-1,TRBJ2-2,CSVLHDRTGELFF,TGCAGCGTCCTCCATGACAGGACCGGGGAGCTGTTTTTT
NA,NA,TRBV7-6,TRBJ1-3,CASSGEQGSRNTIYF,TGTGCCAGCAGCGGGGAACAGGGTTCTAGAAACACCATATATTTT
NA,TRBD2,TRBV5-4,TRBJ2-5,CASSSWAGAETQYF,TGTGCCAGCAGCTCCTGGGCGGGAGCAGAGACCCAGTACTTC
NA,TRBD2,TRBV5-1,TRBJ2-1,CASSLETSGGVLSYNEQFF,TGCGCCAGCAGCTTGGAGACTAGCGGGGGCGTTCTCTCCTACAATGAGCAGTTCTTC
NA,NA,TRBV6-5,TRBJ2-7,CASSYSRPGSSYEQYF,TGTGCCAGCAGTTACTCGAGACCGGGGAGTTCGTACGAGCAGTACTTC
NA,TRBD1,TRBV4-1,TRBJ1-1,CASSQGGTGWTEAFF,TGCGCCAGCAGCCAAGGAGGGACAGGGTGGACTGAAGCTTTCTTT
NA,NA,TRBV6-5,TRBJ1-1,CASFAAMNTEAFF,TGTGCCAGCTTTGCGGCAATGAACACTGAAGCTTTCTTT
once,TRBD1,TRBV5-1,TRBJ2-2,CASSLRTGVTGELFF,TGCGCCAGCAGCTTGCGGACAGGAGTTACCGGGGAGCTGTTTTTT
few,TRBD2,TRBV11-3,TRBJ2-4,CASSLAGDNIQYF,TGTGCCAGCAGCTTGGCGGGGGATAACATTCAGTACTTC
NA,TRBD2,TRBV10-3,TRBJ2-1,CAILAGALTNEQFF,TGTGCCATTCTAGCGGGAGCATTAACCAATGAGCAGTTCTTC